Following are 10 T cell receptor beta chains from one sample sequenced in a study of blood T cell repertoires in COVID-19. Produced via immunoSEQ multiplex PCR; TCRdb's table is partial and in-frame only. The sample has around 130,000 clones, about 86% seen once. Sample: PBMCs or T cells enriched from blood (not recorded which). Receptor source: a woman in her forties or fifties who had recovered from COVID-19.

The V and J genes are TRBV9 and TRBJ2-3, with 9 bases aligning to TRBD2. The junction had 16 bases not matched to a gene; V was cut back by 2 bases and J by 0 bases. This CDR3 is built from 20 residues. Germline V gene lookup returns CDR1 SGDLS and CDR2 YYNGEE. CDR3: CASSVPSSLAGTTSTDTQYF. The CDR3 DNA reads TGTGCCAGCAGCGTCCCTAGCAGCCTAGCGGGGACGACTAGCACAGATACGCAGTATTTT.

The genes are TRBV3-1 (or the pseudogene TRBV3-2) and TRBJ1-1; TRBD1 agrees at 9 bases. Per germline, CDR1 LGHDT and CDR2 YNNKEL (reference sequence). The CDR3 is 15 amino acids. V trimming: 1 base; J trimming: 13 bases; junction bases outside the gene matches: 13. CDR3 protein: CASSQASGTGTLDFF. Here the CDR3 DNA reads TGTGCCAGCAGCCAAGCCTCCGGGACAGGGACCCTAGATTTCTTT.

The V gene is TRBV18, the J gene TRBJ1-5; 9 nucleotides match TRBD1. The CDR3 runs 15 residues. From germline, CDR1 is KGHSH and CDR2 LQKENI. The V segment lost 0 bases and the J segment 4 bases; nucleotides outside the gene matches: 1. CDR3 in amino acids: CASSPPGQGNQPQHF. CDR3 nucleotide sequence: TGTGCCAGCTCACCACCGGGACAGGGAAATCAGCCCCAGCATTTT. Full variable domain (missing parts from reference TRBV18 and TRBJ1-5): NAGVMQNPRHLVRRRGQEARLRCSPMKGHSHVYWYRQLPEEGLKFMVYLQKENIIDESGMPKERFSAEFPKEGPSILRIQQVVRGDSAAYFCASSPPGQGNQPQHFGDGTRLSIL.

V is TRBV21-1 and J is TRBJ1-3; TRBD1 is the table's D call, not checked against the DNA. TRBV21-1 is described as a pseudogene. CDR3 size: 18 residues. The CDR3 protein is CASSIRRRQGASGNTIYF. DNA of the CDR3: TGTGCCAGCAGCATTAGGAGGAGACAGGGGGCGTCTGGAAACACCATATATTTT.

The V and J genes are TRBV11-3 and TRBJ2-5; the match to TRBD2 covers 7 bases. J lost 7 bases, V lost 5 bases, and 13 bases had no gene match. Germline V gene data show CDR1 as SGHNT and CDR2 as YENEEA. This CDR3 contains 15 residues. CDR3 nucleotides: TGTGCCAGCAGCCCATCTAGCGGCGACTTTCTGACCCAGTACTTC. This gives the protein CASSPSSGDFLTQYF. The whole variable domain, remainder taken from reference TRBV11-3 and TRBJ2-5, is EAGVVQSPRYKIIEKKQPVAFWCNPISGHNTLYWYLQNLGQGPELLIRYENEEAVDDSQLPKDRFSAERLKGVDSTLKIQPAELGDSAVYLCASSPSSGDFLTQYFGPGTRLLVL.

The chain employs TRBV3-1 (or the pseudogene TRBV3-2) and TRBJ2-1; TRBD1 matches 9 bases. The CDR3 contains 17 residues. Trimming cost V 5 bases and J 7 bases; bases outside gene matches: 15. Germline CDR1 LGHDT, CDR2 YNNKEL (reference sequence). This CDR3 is CASSSIKQGALRNEQFF. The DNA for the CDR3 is TGTGCCAGCAGCTCAATCAAACAGGGGGCCCTGAGGAATGAGCAGTTCTTC.

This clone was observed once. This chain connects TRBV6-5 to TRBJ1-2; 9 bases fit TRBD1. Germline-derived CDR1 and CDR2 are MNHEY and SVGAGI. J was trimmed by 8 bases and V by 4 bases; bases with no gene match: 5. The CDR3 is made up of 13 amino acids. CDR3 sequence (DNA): TGTGCCAGCAGTTCTACAGGGGGCGAGGGCTACACCTTC. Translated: CASSSTGGEGYTF.

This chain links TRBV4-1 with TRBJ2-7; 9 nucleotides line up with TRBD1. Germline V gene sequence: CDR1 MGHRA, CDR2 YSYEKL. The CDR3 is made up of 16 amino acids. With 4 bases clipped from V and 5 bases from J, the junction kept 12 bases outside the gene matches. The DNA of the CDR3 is TGCGCCAGCAGCCCCACACGGGACAGGGATCTCCACGAGCAGTACTTC. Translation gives CASSPTRDRDLHEQYF.

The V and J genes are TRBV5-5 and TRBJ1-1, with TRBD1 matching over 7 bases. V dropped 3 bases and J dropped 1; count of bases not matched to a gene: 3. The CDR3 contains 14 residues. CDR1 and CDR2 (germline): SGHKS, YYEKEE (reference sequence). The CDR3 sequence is CASSSGTANTEAFF. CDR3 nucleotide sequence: TGTGCCAGCAGCTCAGGGACAGCGAACACTGAAGCTTTCTTT.

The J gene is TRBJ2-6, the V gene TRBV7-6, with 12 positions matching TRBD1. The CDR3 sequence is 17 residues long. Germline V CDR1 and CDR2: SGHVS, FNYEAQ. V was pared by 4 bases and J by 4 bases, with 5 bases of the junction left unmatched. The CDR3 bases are TGTGCCAGCAGCTCGGGACAGGGGGCTCTAGGGGCCAACGTCCTGACTTTC. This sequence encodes CASSSGQGALGANVLTF.